This TCR beta chain originates from a study of T cell responses to AZD1222 COVID-19 vaccine. Study-level information: Pooled together were second doses at about 4 or about 12 weeks.

Germline V CDR1 and CDR2: KGHDR, SFDVKD. This CDR3 is 14 amino acids long. Trimming cost V 5 bases and J 4 bases, with 13 bases left between them. The protocol was immunoSEQ multiplex PCR, while the TCRdb copy is restricted to in-frame clones and leaves out a portion. The sample carries roughly 200,000 clones, 88% recorded once. General study findings and limits: Seropositive AZD1222 recipients at baseline numbered only five or six. Donors skewed white British and female; clonal diversity was possibly underestimated.

To note about this clone: Its antigen is not identified.

The material sequenced was peripheral blood, taken on day 0 of AZD1222 vaccination. V gene TRBV24-1 combines with J gene TRBJ1-1; D remains ambiguous. This TCR derives from an adult in good health. The CDR3 DNA reads as TGTGCCACCAGTGCAGCCGGGGAGGGCACTGAAGCTTTCTTT. Protein product: CATSAAGEGTEAFF.